The entry that follows covers one TCR beta chain sequence. The data derive from a study of blood T cell repertoires in COVID-19. TCRdb keeps only in-frame clones here, not all; method: immunoSEQ multiplex PCR. The table has about 380,000 clones, roughly 77% seen once; the top ten hold more than 0.85%. The source is a human donor with acute or convalescent COVID-19. The donor label of this sample is uncertain. The specimen was peripheral blood.

The CDR3 DNA sequence: TGTGCCAGCACAAAGAAAGGGGGCTCGAAGAACACTGAAGCTTTCTTT. Its translation is CASTKKGGSKNTEAFF. V gene TRBV7-9 combines with J gene TRBJ1-1; 7 bases are a match to TRBD1. The germline gives CDR1 SEHNR, CDR2 FQNEAQ (reference sequence). This CDR3 has 16 residues. Unmatched junction bases numbered 12, after V lost 7 bases and J lost 1 base.